This T cell receptor (beta chain) is drawn from a study of T cell responses to AZD1222 COVID-19 vaccine. Comments on this clone: The antigen is not known.

Study-level findings and limits: Clonal diversity may have been underestimated in mostly white British donors. Repertoire sampling happened only post peak T cell response.

Some clones are missing from TCRdb's copy, which holds only in-frame ones; the method was immunoSEQ multiplex PCR. This sample has 40,000 to 50,000 clones; 70% to 90% occur once, and the top ten carry 25%. The CDR3 has 15 amino acids. Per the germline V gene, CDR1 is LGHDT and CDR2 is YNNKEL (reference sequence). The V and J ends lost 0 bases and 3 bases respectively, with 10 bases between them. This receptor was obtained from an adult who received the AZD1222 COVID-19 vaccine. The source material was peripheral blood, sampled 28 days after the second AZD1222 dose. V and J are TRBV3-1 (or the pseudogene TRBV3-2) and TRBJ2-3; possibly TRBD1 for D (5 bases). The chain's CDR3 is CASSQEKGWTDTQYF. The CDR3 DNA follows: TGTGCCAGCAGCCAAGAGAAGGGGTGGACAGATACGCAGTATTTT.